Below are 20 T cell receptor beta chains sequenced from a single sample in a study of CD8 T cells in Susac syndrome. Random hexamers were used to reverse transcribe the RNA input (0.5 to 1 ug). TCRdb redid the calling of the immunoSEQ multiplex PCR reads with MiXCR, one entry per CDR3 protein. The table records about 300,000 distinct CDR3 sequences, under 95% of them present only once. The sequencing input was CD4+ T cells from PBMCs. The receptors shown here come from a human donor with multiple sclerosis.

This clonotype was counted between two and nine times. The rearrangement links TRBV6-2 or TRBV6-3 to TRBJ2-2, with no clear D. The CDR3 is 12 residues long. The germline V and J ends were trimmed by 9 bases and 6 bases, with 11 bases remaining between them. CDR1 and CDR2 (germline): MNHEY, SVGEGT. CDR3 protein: CASVTRPGELFF. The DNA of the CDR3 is TGTGCCAGTGTCACACGGCCCGGGGAGCTGTTTTTT.

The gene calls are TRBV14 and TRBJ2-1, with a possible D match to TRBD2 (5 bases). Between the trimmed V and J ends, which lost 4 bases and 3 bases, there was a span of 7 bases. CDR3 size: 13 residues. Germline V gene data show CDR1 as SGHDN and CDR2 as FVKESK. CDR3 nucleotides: TGTGCCAGCAGCCGCGACTACTACAATGAGCAGTTCTTC. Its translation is CASSRDYYNEQFF.

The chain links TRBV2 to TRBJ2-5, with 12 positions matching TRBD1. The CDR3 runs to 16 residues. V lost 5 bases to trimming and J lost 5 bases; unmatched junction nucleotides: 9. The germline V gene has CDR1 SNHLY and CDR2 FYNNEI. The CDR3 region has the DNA TGTGCCAGCAGTAGCGGGACAGGGGGCGTCGGCGAGACCCAGTACTTC. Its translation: CASSSGTGGVGETQYF. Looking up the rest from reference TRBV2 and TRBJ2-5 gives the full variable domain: EPEVTQTPSHQVTQMGQEVILRCVPISNHLYFYWYRQILGQKVEFLVSFYNNEISEKSEIFDDQFSVERPDGSNFTLKIRSTKLEDSAMYFCASSSGTGGVGETQYFGPGTRLLVL.

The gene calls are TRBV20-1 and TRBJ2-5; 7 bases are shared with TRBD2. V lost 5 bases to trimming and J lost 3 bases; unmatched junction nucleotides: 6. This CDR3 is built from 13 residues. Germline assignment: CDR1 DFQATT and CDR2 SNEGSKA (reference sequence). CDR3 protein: CSAVSGAEETQYF. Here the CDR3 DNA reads TGCAGTGCTGTAAGCGGGGCAGAAGAGACCCAGTACTTC.

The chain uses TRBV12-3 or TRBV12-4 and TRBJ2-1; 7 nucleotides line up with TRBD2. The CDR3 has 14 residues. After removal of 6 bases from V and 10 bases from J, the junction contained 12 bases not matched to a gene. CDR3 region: CASRTSGIRQEQFF. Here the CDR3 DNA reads TGTGCCAGCAGGACGAGCGGGATCAGGCAAGAGCAGTTCTTC.

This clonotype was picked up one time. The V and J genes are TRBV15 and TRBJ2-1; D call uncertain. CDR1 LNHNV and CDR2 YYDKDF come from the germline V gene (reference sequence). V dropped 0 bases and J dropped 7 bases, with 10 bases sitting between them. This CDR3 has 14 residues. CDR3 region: CATSRDRWANEQFF. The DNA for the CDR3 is TGTGCCACCAGCAGAGATCGGTGGGCAAATGAGCAGTTCTTC.

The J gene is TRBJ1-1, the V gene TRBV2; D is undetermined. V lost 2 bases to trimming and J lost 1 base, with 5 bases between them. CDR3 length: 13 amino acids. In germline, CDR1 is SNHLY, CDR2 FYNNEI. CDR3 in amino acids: CASSENRNTEAFF. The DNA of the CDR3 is TGTGCCAGCAGTGAAAATCGGAACACTGAAGCTTTCTTT.

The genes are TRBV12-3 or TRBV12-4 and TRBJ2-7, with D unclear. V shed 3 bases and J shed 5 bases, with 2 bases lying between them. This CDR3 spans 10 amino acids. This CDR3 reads CASSLHEQYF. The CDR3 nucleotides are TGTGCCAGCAGTTTGCACGAGCAGTACTTC.

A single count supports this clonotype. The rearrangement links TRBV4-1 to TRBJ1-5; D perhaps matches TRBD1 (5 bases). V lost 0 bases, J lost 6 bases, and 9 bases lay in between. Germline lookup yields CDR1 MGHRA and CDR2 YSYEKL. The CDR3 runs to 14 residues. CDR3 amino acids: CASSQDSGRQPQHF. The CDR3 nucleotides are TGCGCCAGCAGCCAAGATTCAGGGCGTCAGCCCCAGCATTTT.

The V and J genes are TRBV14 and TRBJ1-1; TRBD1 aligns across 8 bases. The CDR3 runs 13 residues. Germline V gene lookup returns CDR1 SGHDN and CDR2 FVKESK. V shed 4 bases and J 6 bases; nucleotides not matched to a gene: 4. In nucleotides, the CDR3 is TGTGCCAGCAGCCGAAAACAGGGGGCTGAAGCTTTCTTT. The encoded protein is CASSRKQGAEAFF.

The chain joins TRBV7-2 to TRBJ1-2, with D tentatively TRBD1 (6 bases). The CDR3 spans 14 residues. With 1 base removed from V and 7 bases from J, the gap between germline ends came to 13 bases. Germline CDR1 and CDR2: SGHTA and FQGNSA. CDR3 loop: CASSLGGAHPGYTF. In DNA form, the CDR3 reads TGTGCCAGCAGCTTAGGGGGGGCGCATCCTGGCTACACCTTC.

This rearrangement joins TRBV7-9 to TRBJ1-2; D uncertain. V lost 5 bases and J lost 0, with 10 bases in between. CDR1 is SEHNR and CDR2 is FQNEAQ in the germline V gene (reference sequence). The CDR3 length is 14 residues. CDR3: CASSHAGPNYGYTF. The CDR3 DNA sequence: TGTGCCAGCAGCCACGCGGGCCCTAACTATGGCTACACCTTC.

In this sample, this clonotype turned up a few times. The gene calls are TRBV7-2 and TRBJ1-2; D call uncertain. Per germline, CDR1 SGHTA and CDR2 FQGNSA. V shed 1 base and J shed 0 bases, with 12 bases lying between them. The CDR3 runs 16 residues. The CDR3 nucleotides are TGTGCCAGCAGCTTAGGGGTACAGCGATCTAACTATGGCTACACCTTC. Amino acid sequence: CASSLGVQRSNYGYTF.

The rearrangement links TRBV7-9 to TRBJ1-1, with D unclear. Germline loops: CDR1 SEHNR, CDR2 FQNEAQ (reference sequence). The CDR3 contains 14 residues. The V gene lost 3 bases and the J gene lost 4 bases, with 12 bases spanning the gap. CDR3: CASSLGREVTEAFF. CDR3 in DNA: TGTGCCAGCAGCTTGGGAAGGGAGGTCACTGAAGCTTTCTTT.

The CDR3 loop is CASSQPLGQGTTEAFF. The CDR3 nucleotides read TGTGCCAGCAGCCAACCTTTGGGACAGGGGACCACTGAAGCTTTCTTT. The V and J genes are TRBV3-1 and TRBJ1-1, with 10 nucleotides matching TRBD1. CDR1 and CDR2 from the germline V gene are LGHDT and YNNKEL (reference sequence). There are 16 residues in the CDR3. V shed 2 bases, J shed 4 bases, and the junction held 7 bases outside the gene matches.

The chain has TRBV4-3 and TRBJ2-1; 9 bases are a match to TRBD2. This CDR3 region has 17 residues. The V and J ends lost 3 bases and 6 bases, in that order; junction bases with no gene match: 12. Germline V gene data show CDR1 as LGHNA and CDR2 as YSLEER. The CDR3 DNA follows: TGCGCCAGCAGCCAGCCTCATAGCGGGAGATCGGGCAATGAGCAGTTCTTC. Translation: CASSQPHSGRSGNEQFF.

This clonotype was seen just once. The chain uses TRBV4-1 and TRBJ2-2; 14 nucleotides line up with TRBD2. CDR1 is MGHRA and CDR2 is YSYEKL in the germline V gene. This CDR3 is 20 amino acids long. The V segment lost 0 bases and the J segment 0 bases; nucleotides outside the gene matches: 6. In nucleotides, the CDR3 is TGCGCCAGCAGCCAAGAACGGGGACTAGCGGGGGAACCGAACACCGGGGAGCTGTTTTTT. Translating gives CASSQERGLAGEPNTGELFF.

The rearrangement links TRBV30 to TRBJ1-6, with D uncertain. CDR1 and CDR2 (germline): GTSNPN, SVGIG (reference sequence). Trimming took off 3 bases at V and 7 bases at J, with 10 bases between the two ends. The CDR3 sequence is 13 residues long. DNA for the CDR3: TGTGCCTGGAGGGAGTATTGGAATTCACCCCTCCACTTT. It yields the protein CAWREYWNSPLHF. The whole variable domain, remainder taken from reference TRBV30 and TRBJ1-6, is SQTIHQWPATLVQPVGSPLSLECTVEGTSNPNLYWYRQAAGRGLQLLFYSVGIGQISSEVPQNLSASRPQDRQFILSSKKLLLSDSGFYLCAWREYWNSPLHFGNGTRLTVT.

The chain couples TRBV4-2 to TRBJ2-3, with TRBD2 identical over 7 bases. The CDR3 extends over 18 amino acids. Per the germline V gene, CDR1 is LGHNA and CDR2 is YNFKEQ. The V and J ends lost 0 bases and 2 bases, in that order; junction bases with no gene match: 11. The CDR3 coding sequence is TGTGCCAGCAGCCAAGATAGGGAGGGAATGACGTCCACAGATACGCAGTATTTT. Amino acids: CASSQDREGMTSTDTQYF.

CDR3 nucleotides: TGCGCCAGCAGCTCCAAACCGGGGAGTGTAGCCAAAAACATTCAGTACTTC. Translating gives CASSSKPGSVAKNIQYF. V and J are TRBV5-1 and TRBJ2-4, with D possibly TRBD2 on 5 matching bases. The CDR3 has 17 amino acids. Germline CDR1 SGHRS, CDR2 YFSETQ. Trimming pared 3 bases from V and 0 bases from J, leaving 16 bases between.